This T cell receptor beta chain was captured in a study of cytomegalovirus exposure and HLA in healthy donors. Study-wide results and limits: Researchers counted around 170 TCR beta chains as cytomegalovirus-associated.

Trimming cost V 7 bases and J 7 bases, with 22 bases left between them. Germline V gene lookup returns CDR1 ENHRY and CDR2 SYGVKD. The CDR3 has 16 amino acids. To note about this clone: Antigen: not known.

Produced via immunoSEQ multiplex PCR; TCRdb's table is partial and in-frame only. The sample lists about 360,000 clones; 80% to 90% were seen once. Separate from the roughly 700-subject first cohort, the roughly 120-subject validation cohort was the one that the donors belonged to. The gene calls are TRBV10-3 and TRBJ2-2; D might be TRBD2 (6 bases). The sequencing sample was made of PBMCs. This TCR came from a woman aged 18 to 35 in good health and CMV-seronegative. DNA for the CDR3: TGTGCCATCACCCTGTCTGAGGGAGGTCATGGCGGGGAGCTGTTTTTT. Translated, it gives CAITLSEGGHGGELFF.